The 22 T cell receptor beta chains below were found in one sample sequenced in a study of identifying expanded T cells in peripheral blood. This table comes from immunoSEQ multiplex PCR, and its TCRdb copy is limited to in-frame clones, with some not included. The table includes roughly 92,000 clones, 88% detected once. Sequenced input: blood. All receptors come from a person between 18 and 70 years old in good health.

The DNA of the CDR3 is TGTGCCAGCAGCGGCGGGTCTACTGAAGCTTTCTTT. This sequence encodes CASSGGSTEAFF. The gene calls are TRBV5-6 and TRBJ1-1; D remains unclear. The V gene lost 4 bases and the J gene lost 5 bases, with 9 bases spanning the gap. CDR3 length: 12 residues. Looked up from germline, CDR1 is SGHDT and CDR2 is YYEEEE.

The chain couples TRBV6-1 to TRBJ2-7; no clear D gene. Trimming removed 8 bases from V and 2 bases from J, with 13 bases in between. The length of the CDR3 is 13 residues. Per germline, CDR1 MNHNS and CDR2 SASEGT. The CDR3 DNA follows: TGTGCCAGCGGGCGAAGGACCCCCTACGAGCAGTACTTC. This gives the protein CASGRRTPYEQYF.

This clone was recorded once. The chain combines TRBV7-9 with TRBJ1-1; 7 bases line up with TRBD1. Looked up from germline, CDR1 is SEHNR and CDR2 is FQNEAQ (reference sequence). With 5 bases clipped from V and 3 bases from J, the junction kept 6 bases outside the gene matches. The CDR3 is made up of 14 amino acids. CDR3 bases: TGTGCCAGCAGCCCGCAGGGGGGAGACACTGAAGCTTTCTTT. Protein product: CASSPQGGDTEAFF.

This clone was seen a single time. CDR3 in amino acids: CASSLGTGSGEQYF. The CDR3 DNA is TGTGCCAGCAGCTTAGGGACAGGGTCAGGGGAGCAGTACTTC. J is TRBJ2-7 and V is TRBV13, with TRBD1 matching 7 bases. Germline lookup yields CDR1 PRHDT and CDR2 FYEKMQ (reference sequence). After removal of 0 bases from V and 7 bases from J, the junction contained 6 bases not matched to a gene. This CDR3 region has 14 residues.

The rearrangement joins TRBV25-1 to TRBJ1-4; D remains unclear. CDR1 MGHDK and CDR2 SYGVNS come from the germline V gene. The CDR3 totals 14 residues. Trimming shortened V by 3 bases and J by 7 bases, and 12 bases separated the two germline ends. The CDR3 DNA sequence: TGTGCCAGCAGTGAGGCTGGGGAGACTGAAAAACTGTTTTTT. It translates to CASSEAGETEKLFF.

The chain recombines TRBV7-9 with TRBJ2-5; D might be TRBD1 (5 bases). The CDR3 is 16 residues long. Germline V gives CDR1 SEHNR, CDR2 FQNEAQ (reference sequence). V lost 3 bases, J lost 7 bases, and 21 bases lay in between. The CDR3 DNA reads TGTGCCAGCAGCTTGGGGCCCGAATGGAAAACGGGGACCCAGTACTTC. Its protein product is CASSLGPEWKTGTQYF.

In its sample, this clone was seen a few times. This chain links TRBV5-1 with TRBJ2-7; a possible D gene is TRBD1 (6 bases). V dropped 4 bases and J dropped 0 bases, with 8 bases sitting between them. The CDR3 sequence is 13 residues long. Looked up from germline, CDR1 is SGHRS and CDR2 is YFSETQ. The CDR3 region has the DNA TGCGCCAGCAGCCTACAGGGCTCCTACGAGCAGTACTTC. This translates into CASSLQGSYEQYF.

This chain connects TRBV10-1 to TRBJ2-4; 9 nucleotides line up with TRBD2. The germline V gene encodes CDR1 WNHNN and CDR2 SYGVQD (reference sequence). CDR3 size: 14 residues. V shed 4 bases, J shed 9 bases, and the junction held 7 bases outside the gene matches. The CDR3 is CASSAEASGVIQYF. The CDR3 DNA is TGCGCCAGCAGTGCAGAGGCTAGCGGGGTCATTCAGTACTTC.

V and J are TRBV20-1 and TRBJ2-7; 8 positions agree with TRBD1. From germline, CDR1 is DFQATT and CDR2 SNEGSKA (reference sequence). This CDR3 spans 11 amino acids. V lost 6 bases to trimming and J lost 10 bases; unmatched junction nucleotides: 8. The chain's CDR3 is CSADRGPNQYF. CDR3 DNA: TGCAGTGCCGACAGGGGTCCGAACCAGTACTTC.

This rearrangement joins TRBV7-2 to TRBJ2-1; D assignment may be TRBD1 or TRBD2 (7 bases each). Trimming pared 5 bases from V and 7 bases from J, leaving 18 bases between. CDR1 and CDR2 from the germline V gene are SGHTA and FQGNSA. The CDR3 has 15 amino acids. The CDR3 DNA is TGTGCCAGCAGCCCAAATGGGGGGGGACAGAATGAGCAGTTCTTC. Amino acid sequence: CASSPNGGGQNEQFF.

The gene calls are TRBV5-4 and TRBJ2-5; D is unclear. CDR3 length: 14 residues. Germline CDR1 reads SGHNT; CDR2 reads YYREEE (reference sequence). V lost 0 bases and J lost 3, with 9 bases in between. The CDR3 reads CASSLGVRKETQYF. The CDR3 DNA reads TGTGCCAGCAGCTTGGGGGTTCGAAAAGAGACCCAGTACTTC.

The chain has TRBV6-5 and TRBJ2-5, with D hard to call. The CDR3 loop spans 14 amino acids. V lost 5 bases and J lost 5, with 15 bases in between. Per the germline V gene, CDR1 is MNHEY and CDR2 is SVGAGI. DNA of the CDR3: TGTGCCAGCAGTACAAGGACCGGGCGCGAGACCCAGTACTTC. Its protein is CASSTRTGRETQYF.

This clone came up a few times. The rearrangement uses TRBV5-6 and TRBJ1-2, with D perhaps matching TRBD1 (5 bases). V was clipped by 5 bases and J by 5 bases, with 7 bases between them. The CDR3 contains 11 residues. The germline gives CDR1 SGHDT, CDR2 YYEEEE. CDR3 in DNA: TGTGCCAGCAGGCAGGGTTATGGCTACACCTTC. Its translation: CASRQGYGYTF.

The CDR3 nucleotides read TGTGCCAGCAGCGTAGGGGGTCAGCCCCAGCATTTT. It translates to CASSVGGQPQHF. The rearrangement joins TRBV9 to TRBJ1-5, with D unresolved. This CDR3 comprises 12 residues. CDR1 is SGDLS, CDR2 YYNGEE, per germline. The V and J ends lost 0 bases and 6 bases respectively, with 4 bases between them.

This sequence joins TRBV18 and TRBJ1-6; D uncertain. Between the trimmed V and J ends, which lost 4 bases and 6 bases, there was a span of 7 bases. CDR1 and CDR2 from the germline V gene are KGHSH and LQKENI. The CDR3 is made up of 13 amino acids. The chain's CDR3 is CASSRELNSPLHF. As DNA, the CDR3 is TGTGCCAGCTCACGGGAACTTAATTCACCCCTCCACTTT.

The chain employs TRBV7-2 and TRBJ2-7; D is perhaps TRBD2 (6 bases). CDR1 SGHTA and CDR2 FQGNSA come from the germline V gene. V gave up 5 bases and J gave up 2 bases, with 16 bases separating them. This CDR3 is 15 amino acids long. The CDR3 sequence: CASSPEAGLTYEQYF. CDR3 nucleotides: TGTGCCAGCAGCCCGGAGGCCGGACTAACCTACGAGCAGTACTTC.

The V and J genes are TRBV19 and TRBJ2-1, with 13 bases lining up with TRBD2. The CDR3 extends over 14 amino acids. Germline-derived CDR1 and CDR2 are LNHDA and SQIVND (reference sequence). Trimming cost V 9 bases and J 9 bases; bases outside gene matches: 8. The CDR3 bases are TGTGCCAGCAAGACTAGCGGGGGGTCGGGTGAGCAGTTCTTC. This translates into CASKTSGGSGEQFF.

The gene calls are TRBV29-1 and TRBJ2-7; 14 nucleotides line up with TRBD2. The V gene's germline CDR1 is SQVTM and CDR2 ANQGSEA. Germline trimming cut 6 bases from V and 0 bases from J; bases unmatched to any gene: 7. The CDR3 length is 16 residues. The CDR3 loop reads CSVRGGLAGGSYEQYF. The DNA of the CDR3 is TGCAGCGTGAGGGGTGGACTAGCGGGGGGCTCCTACGAGCAGTACTTC.

The chain joins TRBV5-1 to TRBJ2-3, with TRBD2 matching 10 bases. Germline-derived CDR1 and CDR2 are SGHRS and YFSETQ. V lost 4 bases, J lost 1 base, and 3 bases stayed unmatched. The CDR3 is made up of 15 amino acids. The CDR3 region is CASSTLAGGTDTQYF. CDR3 nucleotides: TGCGCCAGCAGCACCCTAGCGGGGGGCACAGATACGCAGTATTTT.

This rearrangement joins TRBV2 to TRBJ2-7; D perhaps matches TRBD1 (7 bases). In germline, CDR1 is SNHLY, CDR2 FYNNEI. V dropped 0 bases and J dropped 2 bases, with 17 bases sitting between them. The CDR3 has 17 amino acids. The CDR3 DNA follows: TGTGCCAGCAGTGAAGCGCTTCCCGGAGGGGGCGCCTACGAGCAGTACTTC. This gives the protein CASSEALPGGGAYEQYF. Variable domain in full (rest from reference TRBV2 and TRBJ2-7): EPEVTQTPSHQVTQMGQEVILRCVPISNHLYFYWYRQILGQKVEFLVSFYNNEISEKSEIFDDQFSVERPDGSNFTLKIRSTKLEDSAMYFCASSEALPGGGAYEQYFGPGTRLTVT.

The chain combines TRBV9 with TRBJ2-3; 9 bases are a match to TRBD1. The CDR3 sequence is 15 residues long. V lost 3 bases, J lost 6 bases, and 8 bases stayed unmatched. Germline V gene lookup returns CDR1 SGDLS and CDR2 YYNGEE. The chain's CDR3 is CASSETQGARDTQYF. CDR3 nucleotides: TGTGCCAGCAGCGAGACACAGGGGGCGCGGGATACGCAGTATTTT.

This clone was seen more than once but under ten times. The J gene is TRBJ2-1, the V gene TRBV5-6; 12 nucleotides align to TRBD2. The CDR3 runs to 16 residues. Germline assignment: CDR1 SGHDT and CDR2 YYEEEE. V shed 6 bases, J shed 4 bases, and the junction held 8 bases outside the gene matches. CDR3 sequence: CASTIAGTSGYNEQFF. In DNA, the CDR3 is TGTGCCAGCACGATAGCGGGGACTAGCGGGTACAATGAGCAGTTCTTC.